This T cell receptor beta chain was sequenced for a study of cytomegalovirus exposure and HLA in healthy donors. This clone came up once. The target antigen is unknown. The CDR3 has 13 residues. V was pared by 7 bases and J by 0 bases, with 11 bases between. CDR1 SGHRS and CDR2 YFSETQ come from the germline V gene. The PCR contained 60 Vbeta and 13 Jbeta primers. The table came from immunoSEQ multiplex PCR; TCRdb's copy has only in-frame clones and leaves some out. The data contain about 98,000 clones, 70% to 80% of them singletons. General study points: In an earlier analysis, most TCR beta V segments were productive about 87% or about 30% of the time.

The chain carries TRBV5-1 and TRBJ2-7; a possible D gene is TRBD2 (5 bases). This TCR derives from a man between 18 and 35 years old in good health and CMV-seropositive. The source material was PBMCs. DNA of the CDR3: TGCGCCAGCCAAAAAGGGAGCTCCTACGAGCAGTACTTC. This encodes CASQKGSSYEQYF.